This T cell receptor (beta chain) was identified during a study of T cells after posttransplantation cyclophosphamide. Points from the study as a whole: After PTCy, TRB diversity resembled that of CNI/methotrexate controls.

Libraries were prepared by immunoSEQ multiplex PCR; TCRdb keeps only in-frame clonotypes and omits some of them. There are fewer than 13,000 clones in the sample; roughly 80% occur only once, and about 5% lies in the top ten. Concerning this clone itself: What it binds is not known.

Cyclophosphamide on days +3 and +4 followed busulfan-fludarabine conditioning and a marrow graft. The sample consisted of PBMCs, taken after allogeneic stem cell transplant with posttransplant cyclophosphamide. This clonotype was obtained from a female patient between 50 and 60 years old who received an allogeneic stem cell transplant from a related donor, was CMV-positive, and had no GVHD. Certain T cells may be donor cells from the graft.

CDR3 sequence (DNA): TGTGCCAGCAGCCAATCGTTGGGACAGGGAAACTATGGCTACACCTTC. Encoded protein: CASSQSLGQGNYGYTF. The rearrangement uses TRBV16 and TRBJ1-2; 9 bases are shared with TRBD1. This CDR3 is 16 amino acids long. CDR1 and CDR2 (germline): KGHSY, FQNENV. V shed 0 bases and J 2 bases; nucleotides not matched to a gene: 4.